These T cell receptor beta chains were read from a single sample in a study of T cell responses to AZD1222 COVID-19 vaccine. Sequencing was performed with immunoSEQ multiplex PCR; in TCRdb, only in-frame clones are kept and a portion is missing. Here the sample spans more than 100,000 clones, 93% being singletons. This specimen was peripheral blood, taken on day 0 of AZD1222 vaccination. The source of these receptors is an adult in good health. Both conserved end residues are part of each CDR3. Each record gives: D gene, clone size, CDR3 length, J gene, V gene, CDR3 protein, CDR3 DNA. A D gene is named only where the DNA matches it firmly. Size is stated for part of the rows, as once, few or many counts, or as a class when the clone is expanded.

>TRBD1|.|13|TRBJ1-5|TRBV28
CASTTGGNQPQHF
TGTGCCAGCACCACAGGGGGCAATCAGCCCCAGCATTTT
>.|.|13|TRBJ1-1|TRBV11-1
CASSLLERTEAFF
TGTGCCAGCAGCTTATTGGAGAGAACTGAAGCTTTCTTT
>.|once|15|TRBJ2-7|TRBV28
CASSNTHPYYYEQYF
TGTGCCAGCAGCAACACGCACCCCTACTACTACGAGCAGTACTTC
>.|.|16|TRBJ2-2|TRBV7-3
CASSPKGGRGTGELFF
TGTGCCAGCAGCCCCAAGGGGGGGCGTGGCACCGGGGAGCTGTTTTTT
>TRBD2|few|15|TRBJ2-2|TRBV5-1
CASSLRREGSGELFF
TGCGCCAGCAGCTTACGGCGGGAGGGTTCCGGGGAGCTGTTTTTT
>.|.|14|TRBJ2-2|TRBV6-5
CASSRHFGAGELFF
TGTGCCAGCAGTAGACACTTCGGAGCCGGGGAGCTGTTTTTT
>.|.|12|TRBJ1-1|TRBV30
CAWKQLNTEAFF
TGTGCCTGGAAACAGTTGAACACTGAAGCTTTCTTT
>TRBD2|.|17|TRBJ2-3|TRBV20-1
CSASCPSGGPSTDTQYF
TGCAGTGCTAGTTGCCCTAGCGGGGGGCCTAGCACAGATACGCAGTATTTT
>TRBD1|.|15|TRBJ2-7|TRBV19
CASTSGTGNAYEQYF
TGTGCCAGTACCTCCGGGACAGGTAATGCCTACGAGCAGTACTTC
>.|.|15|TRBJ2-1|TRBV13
CASSPAASSYNEQFF
TGTGCCAGCAGCCCAGCGGCCAGCTCCTACAATGAGCAGTTCTTC
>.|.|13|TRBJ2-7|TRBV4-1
CASSQMEGDEQYF
TGCGCCAGCAGCCAAATGGAGGGGGACGAGCAGTACTTC
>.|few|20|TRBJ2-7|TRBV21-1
CASSNYPGQGDSFGLYEQYF
TGTGCCAGCAGCAATTACCCCGGACAGGGAGATTCGTTTGGGCTCTACGAGCAGTACTTC
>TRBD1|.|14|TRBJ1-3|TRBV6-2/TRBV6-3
CASSRGTAGNTIYF
TGTGCCAGCAGTCGAGGGACAGCCGGAAACACCATATATTTT
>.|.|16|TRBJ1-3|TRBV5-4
CASSLDTSSSGNTIYF
TGTGCCAGCAGCTTGGACACTTCGAGCTCTGGAAACACCATATATTTT
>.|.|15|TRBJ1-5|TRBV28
CASSPWGVVQNPQHF
TGTGCCAGCAGCCCGTGGGGGGTAGTCCAGAATCCCCAGCATTTT
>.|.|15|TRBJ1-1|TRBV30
CAWSGGGAMNTEAFF
TGTGCCTGGAGTGGTGGAGGAGCCATGAACACTGAAGCTTTCTTT
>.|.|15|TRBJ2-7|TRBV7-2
CASGTSWETVYEQYF
TGTGCCAGCGGTACTAGCTGGGAGACAGTCTACGAGCAGTACTTC
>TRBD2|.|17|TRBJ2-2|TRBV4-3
CASSPRTSGSARVELFF
TGCGCCAGCAGCCCCCGGACTAGCGGGTCTGCGAGAGTGGAGCTGTTTTTT
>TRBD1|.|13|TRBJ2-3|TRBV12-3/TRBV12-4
CASKDRTTDTQYF
TGTGCCAGCAAGGACAGGACTACAGATACGCAGTATTTT
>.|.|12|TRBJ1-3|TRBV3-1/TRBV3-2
CASSQVRNTIYF
TGTGCCAGCAGCCAAGTAAGAAACACCATATATTTT
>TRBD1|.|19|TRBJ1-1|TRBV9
CASSVGDRGLHRSDTEAFF
TGTGCCAGCAGCGTAGGGGACAGAGGACTCCATAGATCGGACACTGAAGCTTTCTTT
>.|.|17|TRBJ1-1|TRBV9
CASSAAPFGGQATEAFF
TGTGCCAGCAGCGCGGCCCCTTTTGGGGGGCAAGCCACTGAAGCTTTCTTT
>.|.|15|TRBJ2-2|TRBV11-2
CASRYLTQNTGELFF
TGTGCCAGCAGGTACCTAACACAGAACACCGGGGAGCTGTTTTTT
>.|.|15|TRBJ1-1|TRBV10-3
CAISRAGLWGYLAFF
TGTGCCATCAGCCGCGCCGGACTTTGGGGTTATCTTGCTTTCTTT
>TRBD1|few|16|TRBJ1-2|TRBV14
CASSQRRDSLSGGYTF
TGTGCCAGCAGCCAGAGGAGGGACAGCCTGTCTGGGGGCTACACCTTC
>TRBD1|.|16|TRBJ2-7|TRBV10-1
CASRGTGGELPYEQYF
TGCGCCAGCAGGGGGACAGGGGGCGAATTACCCTACGAGCAGTACTTC
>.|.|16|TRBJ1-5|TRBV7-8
CASSLAGARSNQPQHF
TGTGCCAGCAGCTTAGCGGGGGCGCGCAGCAATCAGCCCCAGCATTTT
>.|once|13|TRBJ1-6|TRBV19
CASRPPWDSPLHF
TGTGCCAGTCGACCCCCGTGGGATTCACCCCTCCACTTT
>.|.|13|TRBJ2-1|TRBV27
CASSLLGGGEQFF
TGTGCCAGCAGTTTATTAGGCGGTGGTGAGCAGTTCTTC
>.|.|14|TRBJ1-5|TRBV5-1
CASSYGPEDQPQHF
TGCGCCAGCAGCTACGGACCGGAGGATCAGCCCCAGCATTTT
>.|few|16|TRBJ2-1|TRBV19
CASTRRGAEAYNEQFF
TGTGCCAGTACCCGCAGGGGCGCTGAGGCCTACAATGAGCAGTTCTTC
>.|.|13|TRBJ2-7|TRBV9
CASSVEGAYEQYF
TGTGCCAGCAGCGTAGAAGGGGCCTACGAGCAGTACTTC
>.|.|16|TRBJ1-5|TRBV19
CASSMTRGRGDQPQHF
TGTGCCAGTAGTATGACTCGCGGGCGCGGGGATCAGCCCCAGCATTTT